The source of this TCR beta chain is a study of PD-1 blockade in classical Hodgkin lymphoma. Overall study results and limits: Complete responders' diversity at baseline resembled that of newly diagnosed patients.

Time point in this sample: cycle 4 day 1 (C4D1), after less than seven weeks of nivolumab. Relapse after autologous stem cell transplantation occurred in every patient, and brentuximab vedotin exposure varied. Using immunoSEQ multiplex PCR, the repertoire was profiled, and TCRdb retains in-frame clones only, with some absent. Among about 38,000 clones, over 65% were seen once, and the ten largest hold more than 8%. Concerning this clone: Its target is unknown.

Germline trimming cut 1 base from V and 7 bases from J; bases unmatched to any gene: 3. Germline V gives CDR1 WNHNN, CDR2 SYGVQD (reference sequence). The CDR3 is 14 residues long. The sample here was peripheral blood mononuclear cells (PBMCs), taken before the fourth cycle of nivolumab. The receptor was isolated from a human donor with classical Hodgkin lymphoma. The chain carries TRBV10-1 and TRBJ2-1, with 8 bases matching TRBD2. The CDR3 DNA reads TGCGCCAGCAGTGAGTGGACTAGCCCGAATGAGCAGTTCTTC. Its protein product is CASSEWTSPNEQFF.